The 5 T cell receptor beta chains given below trace back to one sample, sequenced in a study of blood T cell repertoires in COVID-19. Method: immunoSEQ multiplex PCR; TCRdb's copy keeps in-frame clones and lacks some. This table holds about 160,000 clones, 75% to 90% found once. The source material was peripheral blood. The receptor set was obtained from a man aged 18 to 30 with COVID-19, enrolled during active disease.

The genes are TRBV7-8 and TRBJ2-2; D may be TRBD2 (5 bases). Germline V gene data show CDR1 as SGHVS and CDR2 as FQNEAQ. The CDR3 runs to 16 residues. V shed 5 bases and J shed 6 bases, with 19 bases lying between them. The CDR3 loop reads CASSRGLPFRSGELFF. CDR3 DNA: TGTGCCAGCAGCCGAGGGTTACCTTTTAGATCCGGGGAGCTGTTTTTT.

The chain has TRBV24-1 and TRBJ2-1; 7 bases agree with TRBD2. Trimming removed 9 bases from V and 8 bases from J; junction bases left unmatched: 9. The germline V gene encodes CDR1 KGHDR and CDR2 SFDVKD. The CDR3 length is 13 residues. CDR3 in amino acids: CATGSGAEDEQFF. The CDR3 DNA reads TGTGCCACCGGGAGCGGGGCTGAGGATGAGCAGTTCTTC.

The V and J genes are TRBV2 and TRBJ2-1; 9 nucleotides align to TRBD1. The CDR3 is made up of 20 amino acids. Germline V gene lookup returns CDR1 SNHLY and CDR2 FYNNEI. J lost 0 bases, V lost 0 bases, and 12 bases had no gene match. This CDR3 is CASSEARTGVGMSSYNEQFF. The CDR3, as DNA: TGTGCCAGCAGTGAAGCCAGGACAGGGGTAGGAATGAGCTCCTACAATGAGCAGTTCTTC.

The CDR3 sequence is CASSYLGGRVGDGTDTQYF. DNA for the CDR3: TGTGCCAGCAGCTACCTGGGCGGGAGAGTTGGGGATGGCACAGATACGCAGTATTTT. This sequence joins TRBV11-2 and TRBJ2-3, with 7 bases identical to TRBD2. The J segment lost 1 base and the V segment lost 4 bases, leaving 17 bases of the junction unmatched. Germline values: CDR1 SGHAT, CDR2 FQNNGV. The CDR3 is 19 residues long.

V and J are TRBV5-1 and TRBJ2-7; 7 bases are a match to TRBD2. The V gene end was trimmed by 3 bases and the J gene end by 5 bases; junction bases not matched to a gene: 5. Germline assignment: CDR1 SGHRS and CDR2 YFSETQ. This CDR3 contains 13 residues. The CDR3, as DNA: TGCGCCAGCAGCTCGTTGGGGGGGAACGAGCAGTACTTC. Protein sequence: CASSSLGGNEQYF.